This T cell receptor (beta chain) was recorded in a study of blood T cells in healthy people across ages. Extraction yielded at least 5 micrograms of total RNA per sample. The use of a sample-barcoded 5' primer and a J-beta primer mix characterized a second PCR of about 7 to 12 cycles. The template-switch adaptor was a 5' adaptor with 12 random nucleotides. It tagged each cDNA molecule. One entry per CDR3 protein results from TCRdb running MiXCR on the 5' RACE reads. Of 700,000 or so distinct CDR3 sequences in the sample, 20% to 25% are singletons; the top ten hold 20% to 25%. Trimming took 4 bases from V and 0 from J, leaving 13 bases between them. The CDR3 spans 16 residues. CDR1 and CDR2 from the germline V gene are SGDLS and YYNGEE. This clonotype turned up a few times.

The chain has TRBV9 and TRBJ2-2; TRBD2 is a possible D gene (6 bases). The sample comprised blood. This TCR came from a man between 65 and 85 years old in good health. The CDR3 nucleotides read TGTGCCAGCAGCCCCCGGAGGGCTACGAACACCGGGGAGCTGTTTTTT. Its translation: CASSPRRATNTGELFF.